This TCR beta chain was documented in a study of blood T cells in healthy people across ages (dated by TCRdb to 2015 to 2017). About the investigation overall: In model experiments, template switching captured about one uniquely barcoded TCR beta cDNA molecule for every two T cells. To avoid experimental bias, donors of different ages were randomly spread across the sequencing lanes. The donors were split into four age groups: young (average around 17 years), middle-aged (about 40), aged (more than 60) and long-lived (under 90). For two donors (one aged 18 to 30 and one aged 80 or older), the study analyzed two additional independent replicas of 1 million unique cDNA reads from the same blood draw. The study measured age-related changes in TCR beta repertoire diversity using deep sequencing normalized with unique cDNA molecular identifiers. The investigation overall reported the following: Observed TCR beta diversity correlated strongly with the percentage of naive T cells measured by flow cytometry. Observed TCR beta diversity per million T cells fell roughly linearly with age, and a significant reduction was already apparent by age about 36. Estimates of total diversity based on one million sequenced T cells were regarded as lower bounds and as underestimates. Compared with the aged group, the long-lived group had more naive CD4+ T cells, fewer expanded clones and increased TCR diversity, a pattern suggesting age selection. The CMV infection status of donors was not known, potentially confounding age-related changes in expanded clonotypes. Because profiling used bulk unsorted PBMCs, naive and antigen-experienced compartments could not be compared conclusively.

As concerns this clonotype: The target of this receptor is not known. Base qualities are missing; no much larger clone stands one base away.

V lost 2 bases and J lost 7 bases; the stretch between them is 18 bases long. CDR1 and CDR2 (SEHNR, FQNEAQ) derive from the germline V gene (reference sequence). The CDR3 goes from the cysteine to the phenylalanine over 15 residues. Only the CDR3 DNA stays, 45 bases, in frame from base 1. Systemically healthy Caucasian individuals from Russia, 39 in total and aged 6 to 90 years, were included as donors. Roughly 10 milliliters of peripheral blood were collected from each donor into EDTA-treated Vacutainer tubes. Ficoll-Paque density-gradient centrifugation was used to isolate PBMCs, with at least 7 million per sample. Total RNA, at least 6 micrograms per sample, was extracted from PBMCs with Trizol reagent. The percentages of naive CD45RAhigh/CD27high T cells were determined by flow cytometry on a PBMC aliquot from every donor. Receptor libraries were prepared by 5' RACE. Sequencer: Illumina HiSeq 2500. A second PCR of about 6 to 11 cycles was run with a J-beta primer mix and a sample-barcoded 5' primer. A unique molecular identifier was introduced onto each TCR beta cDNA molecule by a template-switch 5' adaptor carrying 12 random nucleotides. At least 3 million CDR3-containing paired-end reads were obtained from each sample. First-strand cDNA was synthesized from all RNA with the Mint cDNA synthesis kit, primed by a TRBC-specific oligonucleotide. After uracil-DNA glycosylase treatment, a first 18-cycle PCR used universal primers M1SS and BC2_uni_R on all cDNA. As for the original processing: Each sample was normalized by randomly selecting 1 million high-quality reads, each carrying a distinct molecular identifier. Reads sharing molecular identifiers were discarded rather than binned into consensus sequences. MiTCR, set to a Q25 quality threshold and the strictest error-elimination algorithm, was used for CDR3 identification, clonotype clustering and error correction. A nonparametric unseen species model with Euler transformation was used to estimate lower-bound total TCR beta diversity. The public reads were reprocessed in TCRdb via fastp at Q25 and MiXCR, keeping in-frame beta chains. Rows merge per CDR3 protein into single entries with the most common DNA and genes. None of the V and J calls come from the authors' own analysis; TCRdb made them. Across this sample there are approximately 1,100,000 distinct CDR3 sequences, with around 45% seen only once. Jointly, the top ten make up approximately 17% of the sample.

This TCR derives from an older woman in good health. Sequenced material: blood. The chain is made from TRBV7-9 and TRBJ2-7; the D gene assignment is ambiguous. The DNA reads TGTGCCAGCAGCTTAACCTCCGCGGCTAGTCGGGAGCAGTACTTC. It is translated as CASSLTSAASREQYF.